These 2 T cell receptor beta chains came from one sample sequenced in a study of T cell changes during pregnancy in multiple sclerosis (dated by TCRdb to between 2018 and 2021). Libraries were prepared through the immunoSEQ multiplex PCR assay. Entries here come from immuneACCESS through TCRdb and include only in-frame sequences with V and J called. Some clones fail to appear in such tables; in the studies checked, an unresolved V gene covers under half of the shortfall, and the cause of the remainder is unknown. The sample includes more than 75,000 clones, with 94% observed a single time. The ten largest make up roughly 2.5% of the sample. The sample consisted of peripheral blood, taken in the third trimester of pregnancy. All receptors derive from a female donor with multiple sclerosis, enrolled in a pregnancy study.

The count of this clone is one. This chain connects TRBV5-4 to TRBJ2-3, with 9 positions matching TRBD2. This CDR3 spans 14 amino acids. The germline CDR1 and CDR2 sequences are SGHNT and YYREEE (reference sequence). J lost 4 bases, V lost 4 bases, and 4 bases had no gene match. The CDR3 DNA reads TGTGCCAGCAGCAATAGCGGGGGCCCAGATACGCAGTATTTT. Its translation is CASSNSGGPDTQYF.

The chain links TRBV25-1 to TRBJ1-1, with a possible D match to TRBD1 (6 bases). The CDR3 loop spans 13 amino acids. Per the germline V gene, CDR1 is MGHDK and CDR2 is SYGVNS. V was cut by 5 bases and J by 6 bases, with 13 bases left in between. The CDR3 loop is CASSPGQTSEAFF. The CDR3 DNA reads TGTGCCAGCAGTCCAGGACAGACATCTGAAGCTTTCTTT.